This T cell receptor beta chain is from a study of T-cell reconstitution after alpha-beta-depleted transplantation in children. Unique molecular identifiers were used in preparing the TCRbeta library. Each CDR3 protein gets one entry after TCRdb re-called the PCR reads with MiXCR. The repertoire includes 250,000 to 350,000 distinct CDR3 sequences, roughly 9.5% of them detected once, and 10% sits in the top ten. This clonotype was counted many times. CDR3 length: 11 amino acids. CDR1 is DFQATT and CDR2 is SNEGSKA in the germline V gene (reference sequence). V gave up 3 bases and J gave up 6 bases, with 6 bases separating them.

The sequencing used PBMCs from the stem cell graft donor, collected from the stem cell graft. This sequence was found in a human donor who donated a stem cell graft to a child with SCID. The rearrangement joins TRBV20-1 to TRBJ1-3; TRBD1 might be the D (5 bases). In DNA form, the CDR3 reads TGCAGTGCTAGGGGGGAAAACACCATATATTTT. This codes for CSARGENTIYF.